Following are 30 T cell receptor beta chains from one sample sequenced in a study of blood T cells in healthy people across ages. Using a J-beta primer mix together with a sample-barcoded 5' primer, a second PCR was run for roughly 6 to 11 cycles. TCRdb re-called the 5' RACE reads through MiXCR, storing one row per CDR3 protein. In the table there are some 930,000 distinct CDR3 sequences, roughly 29% of which are singletons. This sample also belongs to another study, concerning T cells of mothers and their children.

The sequenced material came from blood. These receptors all come from a middle-aged woman in good health.

J is TRBJ1-2 and V is TRBV28; D remains ambiguous. The CDR3 is 12 residues long. Per the germline V gene, CDR1 is MDHEN and CDR2 is SYDVKM. Trimming pared 8 bases from V and 4 bases from J, leaving 11 bases between. DNA of the CDR3: TGTGCCAGCGGATCCAGAAGCTATGGCTACACCTTC. Protein: CASGSRSYGYTF.

The V gene is TRBV18, the J gene TRBJ2-5; D unresolved. The CDR3 sequence is 13 residues long. Germline V gene lookup returns CDR1 KGHSH and CDR2 LQKENI. The V and J ends lost 3 bases and 5 bases respectively, with 10 bases between them. CDR3 DNA sequence: TGTGCCAGCTCACCCGCGGTTCTGGAGACCCAGTACTTC. Translation gives CASSPAVLETQYF.

About this clonotype itself: This may arise from a read error, as a much more abundant clone is one base away. The chain joins TRBV20-1 to TRBJ2-1, with D maybe TRBD2 (6 bases). CDR3 length: 13 amino acids. CDR1 and CDR2 (germline): DFQATT, SNEGSKA (reference sequence). V shed 3 bases and J shed 10 bases, with 16 bases lying between them. The CDR3 nucleotides are TGCAGTGCTAGGGCCCCGCGGGGATTCGAGCAGTTCTTC. Translated, it gives CSARAPRGFEQFF.

This clonotype appeared once. A read error is possible here, since a much larger clone lies one base away. This chain connects TRBV7-2 to TRBJ1-2; TRBD1 matches at 9 bases. The V and J ends lost 4 bases and 11 bases, in that order; junction bases with no gene match: 5. The CDR3 is made up of 12 amino acids. Germline values: CDR1 SGHTA, CDR2 FQGNSA. DNA for the CDR3: TGTGCCAGCAGCTCGGGACAGGGAGAGTACACCTTC. Translated, it gives CASSSGQGEYTF.

This clonotype appeared many times. The chain recombines TRBV2 with TRBJ2-7; no definite D call. Germline V gene sequence: CDR1 SNHLY, CDR2 FYNNEI. The V gene lost 1 base and the J gene lost 3 bases, with 4 bases spanning the gap. This CDR3 comprises 12 residues. CDR3 loop: CASSEGGYEQYF. DNA for the CDR3: TGTGCCAGCAGTGAAGGGGGCTACGAGCAGTACTTC.

The CDR3 region has the DNA TGTGCCAGCAGCTTATGGGACAGTCCCTCTGGAAACACCATATATTTT. The encoded protein is CASSLWDSPSGNTIYF. The chain carries TRBV11-2 and TRBJ1-3; TRBD1 aligns across 7 bases. This CDR3 is built from 16 residues. Germline V lookup: CDR1 SGHAT, CDR2 FQNNGV. V lost 2 bases and J lost 0; bases outside the gene matches: 4.

A few counts support this clonotype. V gene TRBV20-1 combines with J gene TRBJ1-4, with D hard to call. The CDR3 is made up of 15 amino acids. Germline CDR1 reads DFQATT; CDR2 reads SNEGSKA (reference sequence). The ends were cut back, 0 bases at V and 7 bases at J, with 15 bases in the middle. CDR3 region: CSARDAGLGTEKLFF. The DNA for the CDR3 is TGCAGTGCTAGAGATGCCGGCCTCGGTACTGAAAAACTGTTTTTT.

The chain is built from TRBV7-9 and TRBJ2-3; D might be TRBD2 (5 bases). Germline values: CDR1 SEHNR, CDR2 FQNEAQ (reference sequence). The CDR3 has 17 amino acids. Trimming pared 1 base from V and 0 bases from J, leaving 14 bases between. The CDR3 bases are TGTGCCAGCAGCTTAGGGGTTGCTAGCATTAGCACAGATACGCAGTATTTT. This encodes CASSLGVASISTDTQYF. The entire variable domain, with the rest obtained from reference TRBV7-9 and TRBJ2-3, is as follows: DTGVSQNPRHKITKRGQNVTFRCDPISEHNRLYWYRQTLGQGPEFLTYFQNEAQLEKSRLLSDRFSAERPKGSFSTLEIQRTEQGDSAMYLCASSLGVASISTDTQYFGPGTRLTVL.

This clonotype was seen at least ten times. The CDR3 DNA reads as TGTGCCAGCAGTGACAACGGATACTATGGCTACACCTTC. Its protein is CASSDNGYYGYTF. This chain joins TRBV6-4 and TRBJ1-2, with D uncertain. The germline gives CDR1 MRHNA, CDR2 SNTAGT. There are 13 residues in the CDR3. V lost 2 bases to trimming and J lost 3 bases, with 7 bases between them.

This clonotype has only a few counts. The chain uses TRBV5-6 and TRBJ2-1; the D call may be TRBD1 or TRBD2 (6 bases each). There are 13 residues in the CDR3. With 5 bases removed from V and 9 bases from J, the gap between germline ends came to 15 bases. Germline CDR1 SGHDT, CDR2 YYEEEE. The CDR3 here is CASSPSGAVEQFF. The CDR3 DNA follows: TGTGCCAGCAGTCCCTCGGGGGCCGTTGAGCAGTTCTTC.

The rearrangement uses TRBV6-2 or TRBV6-3 and TRBJ2-1; 9 bases map to TRBD1. The J call could be wrong; TRBJ2-7 is a better fit for the DNA end. The CDR3 is 16 residues long. The germline gives CDR1 MNHEY, CDR2 SVGEGT. Here the CDR3 reads CASSYPRDRVYNEQYF. Here the CDR3 DNA reads TGTGCCAGCAGTTACCCCCGGGACAGGGTATACAATGAGCAGTACTTC.

Points on this clonotype: At one of its ends the junction is not consistent with the germline gene, which may arise from a read error. The rearrangement joins TRBV15 to TRBJ2-3; D may correspond to TRBD1 or TRBD2 (5 bases each). This CDR3 region has 15 residues. The V gene's germline CDR1 is LNHNV and CDR2 YYDKDF (reference sequence). The CDR3 coding sequence is TGTGCCACCAGCAGAGATGGCAGGGAGACAGATACGCAGTGTTTT. Its protein product is CATSRDGRETDTQCF. Filled out from reference TRBV15 and TRBJ2-3, the complete variable domain reads DAMVIQNPRYQVTQFGKPVTLSCSQTLNHNVMYWYQQKSSQAPKLLFHYYDKDFNNEADTPDNFQSRRPNTSFCFLDIRSPGLGDTAMYLCATSRDGRETDTQCFGPGTRLTVL.

This clonotype was detected ten times or more. The chain couples TRBV29-1 to TRBJ2-1; D not resolved. The CDR3 is 10 amino acids. Per the germline V gene, CDR1 is SQVTM and CDR2 is ANQGSEA. Deletions cut 3 bases from V and 7 bases from J, with 4 bases between. This chain's CDR3 is CSVDTNEQFF. CDR3 nucleotide sequence: TGCAGCGTTGATACAAATGAGCAGTTCTTC.

The chain links TRBV5-1 to TRBJ1-2; a weak D match, TRBD1 (5 bases). Germline lookup yields CDR1 SGHRS and CDR2 YFSETQ. Trimming pared 4 bases from V and 4 bases from J, leaving 11 bases between. CDR3 length: 13 residues. CDR3 protein: CASSDPGSYGYTF. The CDR3 bases are TGCGCCAGCAGCGACCCAGGGAGCTATGGCTACACCTTC.

This clonotype was seen repeatedly, ten times or more. This chain connects TRBV29-1 to TRBJ2-4; D is perhaps TRBD1 or TRBD2 (5 bases each). V gave up 7 bases and J gave up 5 bases, with 15 bases separating them. The CDR3 has 13 amino acids. Germline V gives CDR1 SQVTM, CDR2 ANQGSEA. CDR3 amino acids: CSAGTAQQNIQYF. The CDR3 DNA is TGCAGCGCTGGGACGGCTCAGCAAAACATTCAGTACTTC. Variable domain in full (rest from reference TRBV29-1 and TRBJ2-4): SAVISQKPSRDICQRGTSLTIQCQVDSQVTMMFWYRQQPGQSLTLIATANQGSEATYESGFVIDKFPISRPNLTFSTLTVSNMSPEDSSIYLCSAGTAQQNIQYFGAGTRLSVL.

This chain joins TRBV7-6 and TRBJ1-1, with D perhaps matching TRBD1 (6 bases). The V gene lost 4 bases and the J gene lost 1 base, with 19 bases spanning the gap. Germline CDR1 SGHVS, CDR2 FNYEAQ. CDR3 length equals 17 residues. The chain's CDR3 is CASSSVVGGGGNTEAFF. CDR3 bases: TGTGCCAGCAGCTCCGTAGTCGGGGGCGGCGGGAACACTGAAGCTTTCTTT. Complete variable domain (other parts from reference TRBV7-6 and TRBJ1-1): GAGVSQSPRYKVTKRGQDVALRCDPISGHVSLYWYRQALGQGPEFLTYFNYEAQQDKSGLPNDRFSAERPEGSISTLTIQRTEQRDSAMYRCASSSVVGGGGNTEAFFGQGTRLTVV.

This rearrangement joins TRBV15 to TRBJ2-7; 9 bases align to TRBD1. The junction had 10 bases not matched to a gene; V was cut back by 1 base and J by 6 bases. This CDR3 is built from 16 residues. Per germline, CDR1 LNHNV and CDR2 YYDKDF (reference sequence). The DNA of the CDR3 is TGTGCCACCAGCAGAGCCTCCGGACAGGGGTTGTCCGAGCAGTACTTC. Translating gives CATSRASGQGLSEQYF. The variable domain in full, with the rest retrieved from reference TRBV15 and TRBJ2-7, is DAMVIQNPRYQVTQFGKPVTLSCSQTLNHNVMYWYQQKSSQAPKLLFHYYDKDFNNEADTPDNFQSRRPNTSFCFLDIRSPGLGDTAMYLCATSRASGQGLSEQYFGPGTRLTVT.

CDR3 residues: CASSPGGGDTEAFF. In DNA, the CDR3 is TGTGCCAGCTCGCCTGGAGGTGGGGACACTGAAGCTTTCTTT. This chain joins TRBV18 and TRBJ1-1; D call uncertain. V was shortened by 6 bases and J by 3 bases, with 14 bases between the two germline ends. Germline values: CDR1 KGHSH, CDR2 LQKENI. This CDR3 is built from 14 residues.

In regard to this clonotype: The germline gene is not matched at one end of the junction; a read error may be the cause. The gene calls are TRBV12-3 or TRBV12-4 and TRBJ2-1; TRBD1 or TRBD2 may be the D gene (6 bases each). The CDR3 is 17 residues long. The CDR3 DNA sequence: TGTGCTAGCAGTTTTGGTCCCGGGGGCCGGACCTACAATGAGCAGTTCTTC. This translates into CASSFGPGGRTYNEQFF.

The sample holds many counts of this clonotype. The chain joins TRBV6-5 to TRBJ2-3, with 7 positions matching TRBD1. Germline-derived CDR1 and CDR2 are MNHEY and SVGAGI. J lost 4 bases, V lost 6 bases, and 7 bases had no gene match. The CDR3 totals 14 residues. The DNA for the CDR3 is TGTGCCAGCAGCTATGGGACAGTGCCAGATACGCAGTATTTT. This translates into CASSYGTVPDTQYF.

This clonotype was seen a handful of times. The V gene is TRBV29-1, the J gene TRBJ2-1; 9 nucleotides line up with TRBD2. Germline CDR1 reads SQVTM; CDR2 reads ANQGSEA. The J segment lost 2 bases and the V segment lost 3 bases, leaving 11 bases of the junction unmatched. This CDR3 is 17 amino acids long. This chain's CDR3 is CSVEGGVAGAPYNEQFF. The DNA for the CDR3 is TGCAGCGTTGAGGGAGGGGTAGCGGGGGCCCCCTACAATGAGCAGTTCTTC.

Regarding this clonotype: This sequence may be a read error, since a much larger clone differs from it by one base. The chain links TRBV29-1 to TRBJ2-1; tentatively, D is TRBD1 (5 bases). Between the trimmed V and J ends, which lost 7 bases and 10 bases, there was a span of 17 bases. CDR3 length: 12 amino acids. Germline CDR1 is SQVTM and CDR2 is ANQGSEA. In DNA form, the CDR3 reads TGCAGCGCCTCCGACAGCACCCGCGAGCAGTTCTTC. This codes for CSASDSTREQFF.

The V call is TRBV9, the J call TRBJ2-1, with TRBD2 matching over 8 bases. This CDR3 region has 16 residues. Germline assignment: CDR1 SGDLS and CDR2 YYNGEE. The J segment lost 3 bases and the V segment lost 4 bases, leaving 9 bases of the junction unmatched. CDR3 residues: CASSLYSGGLYNEQFF. The CDR3 coding sequence is TGTGCCAGCAGCTTATACAGCGGGGGCCTCTACAATGAGCAGTTCTTC.

The chain joins TRBV28 to TRBJ1-1; a weak D match, TRBD1 (5 bases). Germline V gives CDR1 MDHEN, CDR2 SYDVKM. V was cut by 3 bases and J by 0 bases, with 8 bases left in between. The CDR3 length is 14 residues. The CDR3 nucleotides read TGTGCCAGCAGTTTGGCACAGGTGAACACTGAAGCTTTCTTT. Residues: CASSLAQVNTEAFF. The entire variable domain, with the rest obtained from reference TRBV28 and TRBJ1-1, is as follows: DVKVTQSSRYLVKRTGEKVFLECVQDMDHENMFWYRQDPGLGLRLIYFSYDVKMKEKGDIPEGYSVSREKKERFSLILESASTNQTSMYLCASSLAQVNTEAFFGQGTRLTVV.

As to this clonotype: One end of the junction is discordant with germline, which a read error may explain. V gene TRBV7-2 combines with J gene TRBJ2-1, with 8 bases aligning to TRBD2. The CDR3 sequence is 16 residues long. In germline, CDR1 is SGHTA, CDR2 FQGNSA. In DNA form, the CDR3 reads TGTGCCGGCAGCTTGGCTACTAGCGGCTCCTACAATGAGCAGTTCTTC. Amino acid sequence: CAGSLATSGSYNEQFF.

At least ten counts were recorded for this clonotype. The chain uses TRBV4-3 and TRBJ2-7; D may be TRBD2 (5 bases). The CDR3 is 15 residues long. V was pared by 3 bases and J by 0 bases, with 12 bases between. The germline CDR1 and CDR2 sequences are LGHNA and YSLEER. The CDR3 protein is CASSHTRTSSYEQYF. In nucleotides, the CDR3 is TGCGCCAGCAGCCATACACGCACTAGCTCCTACGAGCAGTACTTC.

This chain's CDR3 is CASRRGASETQYF. The DNA for the CDR3 is TGTGCCAGCAGGCGGGGCGCCTCTGAGACCCAGTACTTC. J is TRBJ2-5 and V is TRBV6-1; D perhaps matches TRBD2 (6 bases). Between the trimmed V and J ends, which lost 6 bases and 5 bases, there was a span of 13 bases. The CDR3 runs 13 residues. Per the germline V gene, CDR1 is MNHNS and CDR2 is SASEGT.

Points on this clonotype: One end of the junction varies from germline; a read error may be responsible. This chain connects TRBV6-6 to TRBJ1-5, with a possible D match to TRBD1 (6 bases). The V gene's germline CDR1 is MNHNY and CDR2 SVGAGI (reference sequence). The CDR3 is made up of 15 amino acids. In nucleotides, the CDR3 is TGTGCCAGCAGTTACGGCGGGGGGCAGGGTCAGTCCCAGCATTTT. Translating it yields CASSYGGGQGQSQHF.

This clonotype was seen a handful of times. The DNA for the CDR3 is TGTGCCAGCAGTTCGGACTTCCAACATGGCTACACCTTC. Amino acids: CASSSDFQHGYTF. The chain employs TRBV28 and TRBJ1-2, with D uncertain. The ends were cut back, 4 bases at V and 6 bases at J, with 12 bases in the middle. The CDR3 covers 13 residues. In germline, CDR1 is MDHEN, CDR2 SYDVKM.

The chain has TRBV20-1 and TRBJ2-1; 14 bases fit TRBD2. J lost 6 bases, V lost 6 bases, and 7 bases had no gene match. CDR1 and CDR2 (germline): DFQATT, SNEGSKA (reference sequence). The CDR3 consists of 15 residues. The CDR3 DNA follows: TGCAGTGCCCTAGGACTAGCGGGGGGTTTCAATGAGCAGTTCTTC. Its translation is CSALGLAGGFNEQFF.